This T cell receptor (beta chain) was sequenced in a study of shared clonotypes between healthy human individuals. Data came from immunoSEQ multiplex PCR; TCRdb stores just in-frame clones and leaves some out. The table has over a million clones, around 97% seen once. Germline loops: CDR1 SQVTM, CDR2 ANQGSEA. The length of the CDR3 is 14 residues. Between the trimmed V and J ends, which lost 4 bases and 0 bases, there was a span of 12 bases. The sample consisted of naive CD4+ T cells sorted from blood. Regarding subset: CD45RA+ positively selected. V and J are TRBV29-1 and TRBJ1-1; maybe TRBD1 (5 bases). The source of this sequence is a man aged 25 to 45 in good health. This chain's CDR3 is CSVVDSFLNTEAFF. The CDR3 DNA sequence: TGCAGCGTTGTCGACAGTTTCCTGAACACTGAAGCTTTCTTT.